The T cell receptor (beta chain) described here comes from a study of OX40 agonist ivuxolimab in advanced cancers. The repertoire was sequenced with immunoSEQ multiplex PCR; TCRdb's copy has only in-frame clones and lacks some. The sample records 90,000 to 120,000 clones, less than 95% being singletons. CDR3 size: 13 residues. V gave up 5 bases and J gave up 0 bases, with 6 bases separating them. Germline CDR1 is SNHLY and CDR2 is FYNNEI. The sequencing here drew on CD4+ or CD8+ T cells sorted from blood, taken in a trial of the OX40 agonist ivuxolimab. The source is an adult with an advanced solid tumor such as melanoma, head and neck, liver or kidney cancer. This rearrangement joins TRBV2 to TRBJ2-3; tentatively, D is TRBD1 or TRBD2 (5 bases each). CDR3 sequence reads: CASSWDSTDTQYF. Here the CDR3 DNA reads TGTGCCAGCAGTTGGGACAGCACAGATACGCAGTATTTT.